This T cell receptor beta chain is from a study of blood T cell repertoires in COVID-19. Study overall: Both acute and convalescent COVID-19 samples were obtained from the United States, Italy and Spain. Nucleic acid was either cDNA or gDNA, and it came from T cells, B-cell-depleted T cells, or PBMCs.

CDR1 is SGDLS and CDR2 is YYNGEE in the germline V gene. V dropped 0 bases and J dropped 4 bases, with 14 bases sitting between them. This CDR3 has 16 residues. Methods used by the authors: The assay estimated nucleated cells by amplifying reference gene primers. Assay: immunoSEQ multiplex PCR; the TCRdb copy retains only in-frame clones and omits some. Clone size and the V and J calls come from that table; the DNA yielded D and trimming. The sample consists of over 120,000 clones, around 84% of them appearing once. The rearrangement joins TRBV9 to TRBJ2-1; maybe TRBD2 (5 bases). The origin of this receptor is a human donor in a cohort sampled during active COVID-19. The sample consisted of peripheral blood. The CDR3 protein is CASSVAEGVGYNEQFF. As DNA, the CDR3 is TGTGCCAGCAGCGTAGCCGAGGGAGTGGGGTACAATGAGCAGTTCTTC.